This TCR beta chain was identified in a study of blood T cells in healthy people across ages. Whole-study findings and limits: Researchers deemed the diversity estimates from one million T cells underestimates.

PCR was performed a second time for about 7 to 12 cycles using a sample-barcoded 5' primer and a J-beta primer mix. All cDNA molecules were each tagged by a template-switch adaptor with 12 random nucleotides. MiXCR was run by TCRdb on the 5' RACE reads, yielding one entry per CDR3 protein. This table holds 1.5 million or so distinct CDR3 sequences, about 45% found once. There are a few counts of this clonotype. Its antigen is not known. Germline V gene lookup returns CDR1 DFQATT and CDR2 SNEGSKA (reference sequence). V lost 3 bases to trimming and J lost 3 bases, with 11 bases between them. The CDR3 is 13 residues long.

This TCR was recovered from a young woman in good health. The sequencing input was blood. The genes are TRBV20-1 and TRBJ1-1; D unclear. CDR3: CSARSTRDTEAFF. CDR3 in DNA: TGCAGTGCTAGGTCCACCCGGGACACTGAAGCTTTCTTT.